These T cell receptor beta chains were read from a single sample in a study of Graves' ophthalmopathy and Graves' hyperthyroidism. TCRdb redid the calling of the multiplex PCR reads with MiXCR, one entry per CDR3 protein. The sample yields 300,000 to 400,000 distinct CDR3 sequences, roughly a sixth seen once. The material sequenced was peripheral blood. The source is an adult man with Graves' ophthalmopathy. The CDR3 runs from the conserved cysteine through the conserved F or W. The D gene is left open where the match is weak. Where a row states a size, it is once, few, many or the class of an expanded clone; other rows omit it.

size,V,D,J,CDR3,DNA
.,TRBV7-8,TRBD1,TRBJ1-1,CASSPWQGAREAFF,TGTGCCAGCAGCCCCTGGCAGGGGGCGCGAGAAGCTTTCTTT
once,TRBV6-5,.,TRBJ2-5,CASSYITRETQYF,TGTGCCAGCAGTTACATTACGAGGGAGACCCAGTACTTC
many,TRBV4-2,.,TRBJ1-5,CASSPNPGSSNQPQHF,TGTGCCAGCAGCCCCAACCCTGGGTCTAGCAATCAGCCCCAGCATTTT
few,TRBV2,.,TRBJ2-5,CASSDFPSEETRYF,TGTGCCAGCAGTGATTTTCCTAGTGAAGAGACCCGGTACTTC
many,TRBV11-2,TRBD2,TRBJ2-2,CASSLGLAENTGELFF,TGTGCCAGCAGCCTGGGACTAGCGGAGAACACCGGGGAGCTGTTTTTT
many,TRBV6-4,TRBD2,TRBJ2-7,CASSRSGDEQYF,TGTGCCAGCAGTCGCAGCGGGGACGAGCAGTACTTC
many,TRBV7-9,TRBD1,TRBJ2-7,CASSSTGDRYEQYF,TGTGCCAGCAGCTCGACAGGGGATCGGTACGAGCAGTACTTC
.,TRBV28,.,TRBJ2-4,CASSLRQPIAKNIQYF,TGTGCCAGCAGTTTACGTCAGCCAATAGCCAAAAACATTCAGTACTTC
many,TRBV20-1,.,TRBJ2-2,CSVPRGENTGELFF,TGCAGTGTCCCCAGGGGGGAAAACACCGGGGAGCTGTTTTTT
many,TRBV6-4,TRBD2,TRBJ2-7,CASSETSGSEQYF,TGTGCCAGCAGTGAAACTAGCGGCTCCGAGCAGTACTTC
many,TRBV10-3,TRBD2,TRBJ2-2,CAISGPSGRIDTGELFF,TGTGCCATCAGTGGGCCTAGCGGGAGAATAGACACCGGGGAGCTGTTTTTT
.,TRBV28,.,TRBJ2-2,CASSSIHRVTTELFF,TGTGCCAGCAGTTCCATACACAGGGTTACTACGGAGCTGTTTTTT
many,TRBV5-1,TRBD1,TRBJ2-7,CASSVGQGVSYEQYF,TGCGCCAGCAGCGTTGGACAGGGAGTCTCCTACGAGCAGTACTTC
many,TRBV29-1,.,TRBJ2-5,CSGQEDQETQYF,TGCAGCGGGCAGGAAGACCAAGAGACCCAGTACTTC
many,TRBV6-1,TRBD2,TRBJ2-5,CASSEVSGVETQYF,TGTGCCAGCAGTGAAGTTAGCGGGGTTGAGACCCAGTACTTC
many,TRBV5-1,.,TRBJ2-7,CASSLGISGVYEQYF,TGCGCCAGCAGCTTAGGAATCTCTGGCGTCTACGAGCAGTACTTC
many,TRBV27,.,TRBJ2-6,CASSFQGYRSAGANVLTF,TGTGCCAGCAGCTTTCAGGGGTATAGATCGGCCGGGGCCAACGTCCTGACTTTC
many,TRBV12-3/TRBV12-4,TRBD2,TRBJ2-7,CASSGLAGGLHEQYF,TGTGCCAGCAGCGGACTAGCGGGGGGGCTCCACGAGCAGTACTTC
.,TRBV7-2,.,TRBJ2-6,CASGGGANVLTF,TGTGCCAGCGGTGGTGGGGCCAACGTCCTGACTTTC
many,TRBV5-1,.,TRBJ1-1,CASSPPDREAFF,TGCGCCAGCAGCCCACCCGACAGAGAAGCTTTCTTT
.,TRBV20-1,TRBD1,TRBJ1-5,CSARAQRPGTGVAYSNQPQHF,TGCAGTGCTAGAGCCCAAAGGCCCGGGACAGGGGTTGCGTATAGCAATCAGCCCCAGCATTTT
many,TRBV12-3/TRBV12-4,TRBD1,TRBJ1-1,CASSRGQAVNTEAFF,TGTGCCAGCAGTAGGGGACAGGCGGTGAACACTGAAGCTTTCTTT